Each of the 25 T cell receptor beta chains below was sequenced from the same sample in a study of beta chain features in type 1 diabetes. Isolated RNA was reverse transcribed in full, so expressed TCRB transcripts were sequenced. Clones were sequenced by immunoSEQ multiplex PCR, and TCRdb holds only the in-frame ones, with some missing. The data contain more than 300,000 clones, around 12% of them singletons. The sequencing input was naive CD4+ T cells from blood. The origin of the receptors is a man aged 18 to 29 in good health.

The J gene is TRBJ1-5, the V gene TRBV4-3; 7 positions agree with TRBD1. V lost 1 base and J lost 5; bases outside the gene matches: 5. The CDR3 contains 15 residues. The germline V gene encodes CDR1 LGHNA and CDR2 YSLEER. CDR3 sequence: CASSQGTGFHQPQHF. The DNA for the CDR3 is TGCGCCAGCAGCCAAGGGACAGGATTCCATCAGCCCCAGCATTTT.

This clone has a count of ten or more. V usage is TRBV23-1 and J usage is TRBJ2-7; 7 positions match TRBD2. TRBV23-1 is annotated as an ORF whose role is uncertain. There are 16 residues in the CDR3. The V segment lost 0 bases and the J segment 5 bases; nucleotides outside the gene matches: 10. The CDR3 DNA reads as TGCGCCAGCAGTCAATCCGGGTGGGAGGGGCCTAACGAGCAGTACTTC. It is translated as CASSQSGWEGPNEQYF.

This clone was counted a few times. The chain recombines TRBV29-1 with TRBJ2-1, with TRBD2 matching 8 bases. The CDR3 covers 13 residues. Per germline, CDR1 SQVTM and CDR2 ANQGSEA. V lost 5 bases to trimming and J lost 9 bases; unmatched junction nucleotides: 9. Here the CDR3 reads CSVLAGGGGEQFF. In DNA, the CDR3 is TGCAGCGTTCTCGCGGGAGGAGGTGGTGAGCAGTTCTTC.

This clone was counted only a few times. V is TRBV9 and J is TRBJ1-2; tentative D call: TRBD1 (5 bases). The CDR3 extends over 15 amino acids. Looked up from germline, CDR1 is SGDLS and CDR2 is YYNGEE. V dropped 5 bases and J dropped 4 bases, with 18 bases sitting between them. CDR3 DNA: TGTGCCAGCAGTGGGGCTCCCCCCGGGGGCTATGGCTACACCTTC. Translated, it gives CASSGAPPGGYGYTF.

The chain employs TRBV9 and TRBJ1-2, with a possible D match to TRBD1 (6 bases). Germline CDR1 reads SGDLS; CDR2 reads YYNGEE. CDR3 length: 14 amino acids. V was pared by 0 bases and J by 4 bases, with 10 bases between. CDR3 bases: TGTGCCAGCAGCGTAGGGGGACACATCTATGGCTACACCTTC. This gives the protein CASSVGGHIYGYTF.

This clone showed up just a few times. The V gene is TRBV7-2, the J gene TRBJ2-1; the match to TRBD1 covers 10 bases. This CDR3 spans 13 amino acids. Germline values: CDR1 SGHTA, CDR2 FQGNSA. V was clipped by 6 bases and J by 15 bases; unmatched bases: 11. Here the CDR3 reads CASSFSETGGTFF. The CDR3, as DNA: TGTGCCAGCAGTTTTAGCGAGACAGGGGGCACGTTCTTC.

Written as DNA, the CDR3 is TGCAGCGTTCCAAACAGGGGAGGATCAGATACGCAGTATTTT. Its translation: CSVPNRGGSDTQYF. The gene calls are TRBV29-1 and TRBJ2-3, with D possibly matching TRBD1 (7 bases). CDR3 length: 14 amino acids. Germline V gene sequence: CDR1 SQVTM, CDR2 ANQGSEA. Deletions cut 5 bases from V and 4 bases from J, with 16 bases between.

In this sample, this clone turned up a few times. This chain links TRBV28 with TRBJ2-7; perhaps TRBD1 as D (6 bases). Trimming left V 6 bases short and J 5 bases short, with 11 bases between. The CDR3 covers 12 residues. The germline gives CDR1 MDHEN, CDR2 SYDVKM. CDR3: CASSLNRDEQYF. CDR3 nucleotide sequence: TGTGCCAGCAGCCTCAACAGGGACGAGCAGTACTTC.

This clone appeared a few times. The J gene is TRBJ1-1, the V gene TRBV30; D unresolved. Germline lookup yields CDR1 GTSNPN and CDR2 SVGIG (reference sequence). V lost 6 bases, J lost 1 base, and 12 bases lay in between. The length of the CDR3 is 13 residues. CDR3 coding DNA: TGTGCCTGCAATCCCTTCGGGAACACTGAAGCTTTCTTT. Translation: CACNPFGNTEAFF.

In its sample, this clone was seen a few times. The sample has other DNA sequences that encode this CDR3 too. The chain couples TRBV5-6 to TRBJ2-3; D is perhaps TRBD1 (5 bases). Looked up from germline, CDR1 is SGHDT and CDR2 is YYEEEE. V lost 0 bases and J 4 bases, leaving 6 bases between the germline ends. The CDR3 extends over 13 amino acids. CDR3 DNA sequence: TGTGCCAGCAGCTTGGGGGGCGCAGATACGCAGTATTTT. Its translation: CASSLGGADTQYF.

This chain links TRBV28 with TRBJ1-1; 7 bases match TRBD1. V lost 0 bases and J lost 4; bases outside the gene matches: 5. CDR1 and CDR2 (germline): MDHEN, SYDVKM. The CDR3 is made up of 15 amino acids. The CDR3 region is CASSLWYRGGTEAFF. The CDR3, as DNA: TGTGCCAGCAGTTTATGGTACAGGGGCGGCACTGAAGCTTTCTTT.

This clone occurred a few times. CDR3 in DNA: TGTGCCAGCAGCCCACTGACGGGGTCCTACGAGCAGTACTTC. Its translation is CASSPLTGSYEQYF. The chain employs TRBV11-2 and TRBJ2-7, with D possibly matching TRBD2 (5 bases). The germline V gene has CDR1 SGHAT and CDR2 FQNNGV. Trimming pared 5 bases from V and 1 base from J, leaving 12 bases between. This CDR3 contains 14 residues. Combining the CDR3 with reference TRBV11-2 and TRBJ2-7 gives the whole variable domain EAGVAQSPRYKIIEKRQSVAFWCNPISGHATLYWYQQILGQGPKLLIQFQNNGVVDDSQLPKDRFSAERLKGVDSTLKIQPAKLEDSAVYLCASSPLTGSYEQYFGPGTRLTVT.

Only a few counts were recorded for this clone. The CDR3 is CASSQDRYRGLLPGANVLTF. The CDR3 DNA reads TGTGCCAGCAGCCAAGATCGGTACAGGGGGCTTCTCCCTGGGGCCAACGTCCTGACTTTC. V is TRBV14 and J is TRBJ2-6; TRBD1 aligns across 9 bases. V trimming: 0 bases; J trimming: 2 bases; junction bases outside the gene matches: 11. Germline assignment: CDR1 SGHDN and CDR2 FVKESK. This CDR3 comprises 20 residues.

The chain joins TRBV18 to TRBJ2-5, with D perhaps matching TRBD1 (5 bases). The CDR3 runs to 15 residues. V lost 3 bases and J 4 bases, leaving 15 bases between the germline ends. From germline, CDR1 is KGHSH and CDR2 LQKENI. The DNA for the CDR3 is TGTGCCAGCTCACCGACCGGCCAAAGGGGAGAGACCCAGTACTTC. Translating gives CASSPTGQRGETQYF.

This chain links TRBV11-3 with TRBJ2-3; 14 bases match TRBD2. V was pared by 5 bases and J by 5 bases, with 6 bases of the junction left unmatched. The CDR3 spans 16 residues. Looked up from germline, CDR1 is SGHNT and CDR2 is YENEEA. The CDR3 protein is CASSTTSGGDQDTQYF. CDR3 DNA: TGTGCCAGCAGCACGACTAGCGGGGGGGATCAAGATACGCAGTATTTT.

The chain links TRBV5-1 to TRBJ2-5; 12 bases align to TRBD2. The CDR3 covers 16 residues. V trimming: 4 bases; J trimming: 5 bases; junction bases outside the gene matches: 9. Germline V gene data show CDR1 as SGHRS and CDR2 as YFSETQ. The CDR3 here is CASSTGLAGRGETQYF. CDR3 DNA: TGCGCCAGCAGCACCGGACTAGCGGGAAGGGGGGAGACCCAGTACTTC.

This clone was counted between two and nine times. DNA for the CDR3: TGTGCCAGCAGCACCCGGCGGGGACTAGTCCCAGATACGCAGTATTTT. Amino acid sequence: CASSTRRGLVPDTQYF. The V call is TRBV9, the J call TRBJ2-3; TRBD2 aligns across 8 bases. The germline CDR1 and CDR2 sequences are SGDLS and YYNGEE. The CDR3 is 16 amino acids. With V trimmed by 4 bases and J by 4 bases, 11 bases remained unmatched.

The chain links TRBV29-1 to TRBJ1-2; 11 bases agree with TRBD1. CDR3 size: 16 residues. Germline CDR1 and CDR2: SQVTM and ANQGSEA. J gave up 3 bases and V 3 bases, and 9 bases lay outside the gene matches. CDR3 sequence: CSVDRTGGRSDYGYTF. The CDR3 nucleotides read TGCAGCGTTGATAGGACAGGGGGCAGGAGTGACTATGGCTACACCTTC.

The V and J genes are TRBV1 and TRBJ2-1; the table's D gene call, TRBD2, was not cross checked with the DNA. TRBV1 is a pseudogene segment. This CDR3 is 15 amino acids long. CDR3 region: CTSSQEPLVDNEQFF. CDR3 nucleotide sequence: TGCACCAGCAGCCAAGAGCCCCTTGTAGACAATGAGCAGTTCTTC.

This clone was counted a few times. The identical CDR3 is also encoded by other nucleotide sequences in the sample. The rearrangement links TRBV9 to TRBJ2-7, with D maybe TRBD2 (5 bases). Trimming pared 0 bases from V and 2 bases from J, leaving 9 bases between. The CDR3 is made up of 14 amino acids. Germline V lookup: CDR1 SGDLS, CDR2 YYNGEE. The DNA for the CDR3 is TGTGCCAGCAGCGTAGGGAGCGGTACCTACGAGCAGTACTTC. It yields the protein CASSVGSGTYEQYF.

The chain joins TRBV27 to TRBJ2-1; 10 nucleotides align to TRBD1. Germline loops: CDR1 MNHEY, CDR2 SMNVEV (reference sequence). V lost 5 bases and J lost 9; bases outside the gene matches: 13. The CDR3 length is 16 residues. CDR3 in amino acids: CASSPWTGGDRGEQFF. The CDR3 bases are TGTGCCAGCAGTCCCTGGACAGGGGGGGACCGTGGTGAGCAGTTCTTC.

V and J are TRBV18 and TRBJ2-3; TRBD2 might be the D (6 bases). The V and J ends lost 3 bases and 9 bases respectively, with 16 bases between them. Germline V gene lookup returns CDR1 KGHSH and CDR2 LQKENI. The CDR3 length is 14 residues. CDR3 sequence reads: CASSPSTGVYTQYF. DNA for the CDR3: TGTGCCAGCTCACCCTCCACGGGGGTATACACGCAGTATTTT.

This chain uses TRBV5-1 with TRBJ1-1, with 7 bases fitting TRBD1. Germline lookup yields CDR1 SGHRS and CDR2 YFSETQ. The V segment lost 0 bases and the J segment 6 bases; nucleotides outside the gene matches: 5. The CDR3 consists of 14 residues. CDR3 sequence (DNA): TGCGCCAGCAGCTTGGGACAGGGTCGGGCTGAAGCTTTCTTT. Amino acid sequence: CASSLGQGRAEAFF.

This chain links TRBV30 with TRBJ1-2, with D tentatively TRBD1 (6 bases). The CDR3 is 12 amino acids. Trimming stripped 5 bases from V and 3 bases from J, with 10 bases between. Per germline, CDR1 GTSNPN and CDR2 SVGIG (reference sequence). CDR3 region: CAWVDRYYGYTF. Here the CDR3 DNA reads TGTGCCTGGGTCGACAGGTACTATGGCTACACCTTC.

This clone was detected only a few times. The chain couples TRBV7-2 to TRBJ1-2, with 7 bases fitting TRBD1. The V gene's germline CDR1 is SGHTA and CDR2 FQGNSA. CDR3 length: 13 residues. V dropped 4 bases and J dropped 5; count of bases not matched to a gene: 4. The CDR3 protein is CASSWDSLYGYTF. CDR3 in DNA: TGTGCCAGCAGCTGGGACAGCTTATATGGCTACACCTTC.